This is a list of T cell receptor beta chains from one sample in a study of blood T cell repertoires in COVID-19. Libraries were prepared by immunoSEQ multiplex PCR; TCRdb keeps only in-frame clonotypes and omits some of them. This sample yields 68,000 or so clones, of which approximately 88% are seen a single time; approximately 6.8% belongs to the top ten. The source material was peripheral blood. These receptors all stem from a woman between 65 and 79 years old with acute or convalescent COVID-19. CDR3s include the opening cysteine and the closing phenylalanine or tryptophan. The order of the fields is J gene, clone size, V gene, D gene, CDR3 protein. D genes are given only for firm matches. Expanded clones get a size class; other rows say once, few or many, or leave the size out.

j_call: TRBJ1-5; clone_size: -; v_call: TRBV7-8; d_call: -; cdr3_aa: CASSLEQGLQPQHF
j_call: TRBJ2-7; clone_size: -; v_call: TRBV28; d_call: -; cdr3_aa: CASSLTGHSLEQYF
j_call: TRBJ2-1; clone_size: -; v_call: TRBV6-2/TRBV6-3; d_call: -; cdr3_aa: CASSNSPGLQFF
j_call: TRBJ2-7; clone_size: -; v_call: TRBV5-1; d_call: TRBD1; cdr3_aa: CASGGDRAGYEQYF
j_call: TRBJ2-7; clone_size: -; v_call: TRBV9; d_call: -; cdr3_aa: CASSVDGDTANEQYF
j_call: TRBJ2-3; clone_size: -; v_call: TRBV5-1; d_call: TRBD2; cdr3_aa: CASSPFTSGSTDTQYF
j_call: TRBJ2-7; clone_size: -; v_call: TRBV6-5; d_call: -; cdr3_aa: CASRRAGEQYF
j_call: TRBJ1-1; clone_size: -; v_call: TRBV12-5; d_call: -; cdr3_aa: CASGPRAVAEAFF
j_call: TRBJ2-1; clone_size: -; v_call: TRBV27; d_call: TRBD1; cdr3_aa: CASNWGQLSSYNEQFF
j_call: TRBJ2-2; clone_size: once; v_call: TRBV4-3; d_call: TRBD1; cdr3_aa: CASSQDRRTGELFF
j_call: TRBJ2-2; clone_size: -; v_call: TRBV29-1; d_call: -; cdr3_aa: CSVGGTLGELFF
j_call: TRBJ2-7; clone_size: -; v_call: TRBV28; d_call: -; cdr3_aa: CASSLNMRLLTYEQYF
j_call: TRBJ2-5; clone_size: -; v_call: TRBV10-3; d_call: -; cdr3_aa: CAISEPQQGQETQYF
j_call: TRBJ2-1; clone_size: few; v_call: TRBV30; d_call: TRBD2; cdr3_aa: CAWKVAGIYNEQFF
j_call: TRBJ1-1; clone_size: -; v_call: TRBV28; d_call: TRBD1; cdr3_aa: CASSLGGQGNTEAFF
j_call: TRBJ1-5; clone_size: -; v_call: TRBV19; d_call: -; cdr3_aa: CASSIGVNQPQHF
j_call: TRBJ2-7; clone_size: few; v_call: TRBV18; d_call: -; cdr3_aa: CASSPPQGEQYF
j_call: TRBJ2-1; clone_size: -; v_call: TRBV7-3; d_call: -; cdr3_aa: CASSPIRGSYNEQFF
j_call: TRBJ1-2; clone_size: -; v_call: TRBV27; d_call: TRBD1; cdr3_aa: CASSPRPGTGEANYGYTF
j_call: TRBJ1-1; clone_size: -; v_call: TRBV7-9; d_call: TRBD1; cdr3_aa: CASSLKTGLDTEAFF
j_call: TRBJ1-1; clone_size: few; v_call: TRBV28; d_call: -; cdr3_aa: CASDSGASTEAFF
j_call: TRBJ1-2; clone_size: -; v_call: TRBV7-9; d_call: -; cdr3_aa: CASSYSGKGYTF
j_call: TRBJ2-3; clone_size: once; v_call: TRBV27; d_call: -; cdr3_aa: CASSPPRTVARGTDTQYF
j_call: TRBJ1-1; clone_size: -; v_call: TRBV28; d_call: TRBD1; cdr3_aa: CASRTGVAEAFF
j_call: TRBJ1-2; clone_size: few; v_call: TRBV28; d_call: TRBD1; cdr3_aa: CASSTAGGNNYGYTF
j_call: TRBJ1-3; clone_size: once; v_call: TRBV7-8; d_call: -; cdr3_aa: CASSQYGRVNTIYF
j_call: TRBJ2-3; clone_size: -; v_call: TRBV7-8; d_call: TRBD2; cdr3_aa: CASSTNTGTSGDTQYF
j_call: TRBJ1-1; clone_size: -; v_call: TRBV11-3; d_call: -; cdr3_aa: CASSPRTLAPEAFF
j_call: TRBJ2-2; clone_size: -; v_call: TRBV9; d_call: -; cdr3_aa: CASSKLTTGELFF
j_call: TRBJ2-2; clone_size: -; v_call: TRBV19; d_call: TRBD2; cdr3_aa: CARRGLAGGTGELFF
j_call: TRBJ1-6; clone_size: once; v_call: TRBV19; d_call: TRBD1; cdr3_aa: CASSGDRENSPLHF